Presented here are 28 T cell receptor beta chains from one specimen sequenced in a study of T cell responses to AZD1222 COVID-19 vaccine. Profiled with immunoSEQ multiplex PCR; TCRdb holds only in-frame clones, not every one. The sample has tens of thousands of clones, under 95% seen once. Sequencing was performed on peripheral blood, taken on day 0 of MenACWY control vaccination. All receptors derive from an adult in good health.

This chain connects TRBV4-2 to TRBJ2-1, with D maybe TRBD1 (6 bases). There are 14 residues in the CDR3. Trimming pared 4 bases from V and 10 bases from J, leaving 17 bases between. CDR1 is LGHNA, CDR2 YNFKEQ, per germline. CDR3 loop: CASSLETGTGEQFF. In DNA, the CDR3 is TGTGCCAGCAGCCTCGAGACAGGAACGGGGGAGCAGTTCTTC.

The chain has TRBV12-3 or TRBV12-4 and TRBJ2-2; D not resolved. Trimming cost V 5 bases and J 7 bases, with 11 bases left between them. The CDR3 has 13 amino acids. The CDR3 loop reads CASSVRGNGELFF. The CDR3 DNA reads as TGTGCCAGCAGTGTCCGCGGCAACGGGGAGCTGTTTTTT.

The chain links TRBV4-3 to TRBJ2-2; 9 nucleotides line up with TRBD1. V lost 3 bases to trimming and J lost 7 bases; unmatched junction nucleotides: 6. The CDR3 length is 15 residues. Germline CDR1 is LGHNA and CDR2 is YSLEER. CDR3 coding DNA: TGCGCCAGCAGCCATAGGGACAGGGATATCGGGGAGCTGTTTTTT. Translation gives CASSHRDRDIGELFF.

Only one count was recorded for this clone. This chain connects TRBV19 to TRBJ1-2; TRBD1 might be the D (5 bases). The germline CDR1 and CDR2 sequences are LNHDA and SQIVND (reference sequence). V lost 8 bases and J 2 bases, leaving 21 bases between the germline ends. CDR3 length: 16 residues. CDR3 loop: CASSTPGTSGNYGYTF. DNA for the CDR3: TGTGCCAGTTCGACGCCGGGGACCTCAGGAAACTATGGCTACACCTTC.

The J gene is TRBJ1-1, the V gene TRBV27; a weak D match, TRBD1 (6 bases). The germline V gene has CDR1 MNHEY and CDR2 SMNVEV (reference sequence). Trimming cost V 4 bases and J 11 bases, with 20 bases left between them. The CDR3 extends over 14 amino acids. DNA of the CDR3: TGTGCCAGCAGTTCAAGAGGGCCACAGGGAAAGGCTTTCTTT. Amino acid sequence: CASSSRGPQGKAFF.

This sequence joins TRBV30 and TRBJ2-7; either TRBD1 or TRBD2 may fit D (5 bases each). There are 14 residues in the CDR3. Germline-derived CDR1 and CDR2 are GTSNPN and SVGIG (reference sequence). V lost 5 bases and J 2 bases, leaving 16 bases between the germline ends. The CDR3 is CAWGGELGAYEQYF. CDR3 nucleotide sequence: TGTGCCTGGGGAGGTGAGCTGGGGGCCTACGAGCAGTACTTC.

V usage is TRBV5-4 and J usage is TRBJ2-1; D remains ambiguous. Trimming left V 6 bases short and J 6 bases short, with 13 bases between. The CDR3 has 13 amino acids. Germline CDR1 and CDR2: SGHNT and YYREEE (reference sequence). The CDR3 is CASTPRPSNEQFF. Written as DNA, the CDR3 is TGTGCCAGCACCCCGCGCCCTTCCAATGAGCAGTTCTTC.

The V call is TRBV19, the J call TRBJ1-1, with 10 bases identical to TRBD1. With 5 bases clipped from V and 8 bases from J, the junction kept 2 bases outside the gene matches. Germline assignment: CDR1 LNHDA and CDR2 SQIVND (reference sequence). This CDR3 is 12 amino acids long. The CDR3 DNA reads TGTGCCAGTAGTCAGACAGGGGGCGAAGCTTTCTTT. It is translated as CASSQTGGEAFF.

The chain has TRBV5-1 and TRBJ1-1; D gene ambiguous. V gave up 1 base and J gave up 4 bases, with 11 bases separating them. Germline loops: CDR1 SGHRS, CDR2 YFSETQ. The CDR3 is 14 amino acids. CDR3 amino acids: CASSLPGSGTEAFF. The CDR3 DNA reads as TGCGCCAGCAGCTTGCCGGGAAGTGGCACTGAAGCTTTCTTT.

As regards this clone: One end of the junction varies from germline; a read error may be responsible. The chain combines TRBV3-1 (or the pseudogene TRBV3-2) with TRBJ1-2; TRBD1 is a possible D gene (6 bases). CDR3 length: 11 amino acids. Germline CDR1 is LGHDT and CDR2 is YNNKEL (reference sequence). The CDR3 DNA reads as TGTGCCAGCAGCCAATCAGGGGTAAAGGTCTTC. Translating gives CASSQSGVKVF.

The chain couples TRBV7-8 to TRBJ1-3, with D tentatively TRBD1 (6 bases). V lost 8 bases and J lost 0, with 17 bases in between. Germline V CDR1 and CDR2: SGHVS, FQNEAQ. This CDR3 has 16 amino acids. CDR3 nucleotides: TGTGCCAGCGGGCGAAGGGGGGAAAACTCTGGAAACACCATATATTTT. As protein: CASGRRGENSGNTIYF.

This rearrangement joins TRBV10-3 to TRBJ1-2; D gene ambiguous. The CDR3 runs 13 residues. Germline CDR1 and CDR2: ENHRY and SYGVKD. V shed 3 bases and J shed 8 bases, with 13 bases lying between them. For the CDR3, the DNA is TGTGCCATCAGTGATTCTTTGAGACGGGGCTACACCTTC. Translated: CAISDSLRRGYTF.

This chain joins TRBV9 and TRBJ2-7, with 9 positions matching TRBD2. Germline loops: CDR1 SGDLS, CDR2 YYNGEE. V gave up 2 bases and J gave up 7 bases; unmatched junction bases: 7. The CDR3 contains 14 residues. The CDR3 nucleotides read TGTGCCAGCAGCGTTTCTAGCGGGATTAATGAGCAGTACTTC. Amino acids: CASSVSSGINEQYF.

CDR3 in amino acids: CASSPNQLGDTQYF. The DNA for the CDR3 is TGCGCCAGCAGCCCGAATCAACTAGGAGATACGCAGTATTTT. The chain employs TRBV4-1 and TRBJ2-3; D may be TRBD2 (5 bases). V lost 4 bases and J 5 bases, leaving 13 bases between the germline ends. Germline CDR1 is MGHRA and CDR2 is YSYEKL. The CDR3 spans 14 residues.

This clone was seen only once. The V and J genes are TRBV7-5 and TRBJ1-5. TRBV7-5 corresponds to a pseudogene. The CDR3 is made up of 13 amino acids. The DNA for the CDR3 is TGTGTCAGAAGCTCCCTGGGCAATCAGCCCCAGCATTTT. Its protein product is CVRSSLGNQPQHF.

This clone came up once. The chain is built from TRBV7-3 and TRBJ1-1; D ambiguous. Per germline, CDR1 SGHTA and CDR2 FQGTGA. V shed 2 bases and J shed 6 bases, with 13 bases lying between them. This CDR3 region has 14 residues. This CDR3 reads CASSLGPRDAEAFF. The CDR3 DNA reads TGTGCCAGCAGCTTAGGCCCCCGCGACGCTGAAGCTTTCTTT.

This clone has only one observation. The V gene is TRBV6-5, the J gene TRBJ1-5, with D possibly TRBD1 on 5 matching bases. The CDR3 is 13 residues long. V lost 6 bases and J 5 bases, leaving 11 bases between the germline ends. Germline V gene sequence: CDR1 MNHEY, CDR2 SVGAGI. The CDR3 nucleotides read TGTGCCAGCAGCCCCGGGGGATATCAGCCCCAGCATTTT. Translating gives CASSPGGYQPQHF.

The chain uses TRBV9 and TRBJ1-2; D is unclear. This CDR3 has 14 residues. Germline CDR1 is SGDLS and CDR2 is YYNGEE. Deletions cut 0 bases from V and 2 bases from J, with 8 bases between. The CDR3 DNA is TGTGCCAGCAGCGTAGCTTCCAGCAACTATGGCTACACCTTC. Translation gives CASSVASSNYGYTF.

The J gene is TRBJ2-7, the V gene TRBV6-5; D is unclear. CDR1 and CDR2 (germline): MNHEY, SVGAGI. The germline V and J ends were trimmed by 6 bases and 3 bases, with 9 bases remaining between them. The CDR3 covers 12 residues. The CDR3 reads CASRLLSYEQYF. CDR3 sequence (DNA): TGTGCCAGCAGGCTGCTAAGCTACGAGCAGTACTTC.

The chain is built from TRBV30 and TRBJ2-7; TRBD1 aligns across 7 bases. The CDR3 extends over 11 amino acids. The germline gives CDR1 GTSNPN, CDR2 SVGIG (reference sequence). V shed 6 bases and J 2 bases; nucleotides not matched to a gene: 1. CDR3 protein: CACQGAYEQYF. The CDR3 bases are TGTGCCTGCCAGGGGGCCTACGAGCAGTACTTC. Variable domain in full (rest from reference TRBV30 and TRBJ2-7): SQTIHQWPATLVQPVGSPLSLECTVEGTSNPNLYWYRQAAGRGLQLLFYSVGIGQISSEVPQNLSASRPQDRQFILSSKKLLLSDSGFYLCACQGAYEQYFGPGTRLTVT.

The V call is TRBV5-4, the J call TRBJ1-2, with D uncertain. CDR3 size: 13 residues. Germline-derived CDR1 and CDR2 are SGHNT and YYREEE (reference sequence). The V gene lost 0 bases and the J gene lost 8 bases, with 11 bases spanning the gap. CDR3 sequence reads: CASSLADPEGYTF. The CDR3 DNA follows: TGTGCCAGCAGCTTGGCGGATCCAGAGGGCTACACCTTC.

This chain links TRBV30 with TRBJ2-7; D is perhaps TRBD1 (6 bases). The V and J ends lost 4 bases and 0 bases respectively, with 10 bases between them. The CDR3 has 13 residues. The germline gives CDR1 GTSNPN, CDR2 SVGIG (reference sequence). The CDR3 protein is CAWIQDSSYEQYF. The CDR3 DNA follows: TGTGCCTGGATACAGGACAGCTCCTACGAGCAGTACTTC.

The rearrangement links TRBV2 to TRBJ2-7; possibly TRBD1 for D (5 bases). This CDR3 has 12 amino acids. V lost 2 bases and J lost 6, with 8 bases in between. Per germline, CDR1 SNHLY and CDR2 FYNNEI. The CDR3 loop is CASSENRGEQYF. CDR3 nucleotide sequence: TGTGCCAGCAGTGAAAATAGGGGCGAGCAGTACTTC.

The chain combines TRBV6-5 with TRBJ1-2, with a possible D match to TRBD1 (5 bases). Germline values: CDR1 MNHEY, CDR2 SVGAGI. Between the trimmed V and J ends, which lost 8 bases and 5 bases, there was a span of 18 bases. The CDR3 extends over 14 amino acids. Here the CDR3 reads CASGLAGAPYGYTF. In DNA form, the CDR3 reads TGTGCCAGCGGCCTAGCCGGGGCCCCGTATGGCTACACCTTC.

The chain couples TRBV5-1 to TRBJ2-1; 11 nucleotides line up with TRBD2. The CDR3 totals 16 residues. V shed 3 bases, J shed 9 bases, and the junction held 11 bases outside the gene matches. Germline V gene data show CDR1 as SGHRS and CDR2 as YFSETQ. This chain's CDR3 is CASSSPGTSGWSEQFF. The CDR3 DNA is TGCGCCAGCAGCTCACCCGGGACTAGCGGCTGGAGTGAGCAGTTCTTC.

The J gene is TRBJ2-1, the V gene TRBV15, with D possibly matching TRBD1 (6 bases). The V and J ends lost 3 bases and 6 bases respectively, with 9 bases between them. The CDR3 is made up of 13 amino acids. Germline V gene sequence: CDR1 LNHNV, CDR2 YYDKDF (reference sequence). The CDR3 loop reads CATSSGQINEQFF. The CDR3 DNA reads TGTGCCACCAGCAGCGGACAGATCAATGAGCAGTTCTTC.

Judged by abundance, this clone is medium-sized (0.01 to 0.1%). CDR3 loop: CASSPTGAYEQYF. As DNA, the CDR3 is TGTGCCAGCAGCCCTACAGGAGCTTACGAGCAGTACTTC. The V and J genes are TRBV7-2 and TRBJ2-7; weak D call: TRBD1 (5 bases). Germline CDR1 SGHTA, CDR2 FQGNSA. Trimming left V 5 bases short and J 4 bases short, with 12 bases between. The CDR3 covers 13 residues.

The chain combines TRBV23-1 with TRBJ1-1, with 7 bases lining up with TRBD1. TRBV23-1 is treated as an ORF (open reading frame) with a function not yet certain. The ends lost 8 bases at V and 4 bases at J; junction bases unmatched: 7. This CDR3 is built from 13 residues. The CDR3 DNA follows: TGCGCCAGCGCCCAGGGGGGAACCACTGAAGCTTTCTTT. Residues: CASAQGGTTEAFF.